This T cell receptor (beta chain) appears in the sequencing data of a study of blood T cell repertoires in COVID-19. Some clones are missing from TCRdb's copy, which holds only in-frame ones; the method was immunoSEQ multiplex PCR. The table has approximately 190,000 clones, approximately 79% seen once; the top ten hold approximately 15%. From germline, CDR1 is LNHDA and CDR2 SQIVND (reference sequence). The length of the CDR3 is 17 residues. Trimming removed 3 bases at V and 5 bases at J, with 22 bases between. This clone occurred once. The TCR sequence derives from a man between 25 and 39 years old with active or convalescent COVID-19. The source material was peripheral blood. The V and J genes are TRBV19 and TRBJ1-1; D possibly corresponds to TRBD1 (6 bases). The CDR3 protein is CASSMEDRSVWVTEAFF. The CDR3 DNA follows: TGTGCCAGTAGTATGGAAGACAGGAGCGTCTGGGTTACTGAAGCTTTCTTT. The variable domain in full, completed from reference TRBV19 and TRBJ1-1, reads DGGITQSPKYLFRKEGQNVTLSCEQNLNHDAMYWYRQDPGQGLRLIYYSQIVNDFQKGDIAEGYSVSREKKESFPLTVTSAQKNPTAFYLCASSMEDRSVWVTEAFFGQGTRLTVV.